The rows below give T cell receptor beta chains drawn from one sample of a study of identifying expanded T cells in peripheral blood. Clones were read by immunoSEQ multiplex PCR, and TCRdb kept only the in-frame ones, dropping some. The sample holds under 130,000 clones; around 88% are singletons and the top ten take about 17%. The sequenced sample was blood. These receptor sequences come from a person between 18 and 75 years old in good health. Both conserved end residues are part of each CDR3. D genes are given only for firm matches. Rows may omit the clone size; those that give it use once, few, many or a size class.

TRBJ2-1 15 - TRBD2 TRBV30 CAWSGKGLASNEQFF TGTGCCTGGAGTGGAAAGGGACTAGCGTCTAATGAGCAGTTCTTC
TRBJ1-5 16 - - TRBV7-8 CASSLNGGREYSPQHF TGTGCCAGCAGCTTAAACGGAGGACGGGAGTATTCGCCCCAGCATTTT
TRBJ2-7 14 - - TRBV18 CASSPGQSPYEQYF TGTGCCAGCTCACCTGGACAGTCCCCGTACGAGCAGTACTTC
TRBJ2-7 16 - TRBD1 TRBV7-6 CASSPQGTGGYHEQYF TGTGCCAGCAGCCCGCAGGGGACAGGGGGCTACCACGAGCAGTACTTC
TRBJ1-3 16 once - TRBV4-1 CASSQVFGHSGNTIYF TGCGCCAGCAGCCAAGTATTCGGGCACTCTGGAAACACCATATATTTT
TRBJ1-3 16 - - TRBV10-3 CAISESPGTSGNTIYF TGTGCCATCAGTGAGTCCCCAGGAACCTCTGGAAACACCATATATTTT
TRBJ1-1 14 - TRBD1 TRBV19 CASSRDRGPTEAFF TGTGCCAGTAGTAGGGACAGGGGGCCCACTGAAGCTTTCTTT
TRBJ2-3 17 - TRBD2 TRBV4-1 CASSPPDLRLATDTQYF TGCGCCAGCAGCCCCCCAGACCTCCGACTAGCGACGGATACGCAGTATTTT
TRBJ2-2 15 - - TRBV19 CASSMFGGLAGELFF TGTGCCAGTAGTATGTTCGGGGGCCTAGCCGGGGAGCTGTTTTTT
TRBJ1-5 15 - - TRBV7-6 CASSLVYGGAQPQHF TGTGCCAGCAGCTTAGTATATGGGGGGGCCCAGCCCCAGCATTTT
TRBJ1-2 11 - - TRBV19 CASSNPGPETF TGTGCCAGTAGTAACCCGGGCCCGGAAACCTTC
TRBJ2-7 17 - - TRBV27 CASSQGPVQGPINEQYF TGTGCCAGCAGTCAGGGTCCGGTGCAGGGGCCCATTAACGAGCAGTACTTC
TRBJ1-6 14 - - TRBV5-4 CASSLDGRASPLHF TGTGCCAGCAGTCTAGACGGCCGGGCCTCACCCCTCCACTTT
TRBJ1-6 13 - TRBD1 TRBV19 CAVRDRYNSPLHF TGTGCCGTTCGGGACAGGTATAATTCACCCCTCCACTTT
TRBJ2-3 16 - - TRBV4-1 CASSQEQLISTDTQYF TGCGCCAGCAGCCAAGAACAGCTCATTAGCACAGATACGCAGTATTTT
TRBJ2-1 15 - - TRBV28 CASSNPPRGAYEQFF TGTGCCAGCAGCAACCCCCCTCGGGGGGCCTATGAGCAGTTCTTC
TRBJ1-6 16 - TRBD1 TRBV5-6 CASSSAGQGYNSPLHF TGTGCCAGCAGCTCCGCGGGACAGGGCTATAATTCACCCCTCCACTTT
TRBJ1-5 15 - TRBD1 TRBV4-1 CASSPPTGSNQPQHF TGCGCCAGCAGCCCACCGACAGGGTCGAATCAGCCCCAGCATTTT
TRBJ2-2 15 - - TRBV4-3 CASSQRRSNTGELFF TGCGCCAGCAGCCAAAGGAGGAGCAACACCGGGGAGCTGTTTTTT
TRBJ2-3 15 - - TRBV29-1 CSVSRTVGVTDTQYF TGCAGCGTTAGTAGAACTGTAGGGGTTACAGATACGCAGTATTTT
TRBJ2-3 18 - TRBD2 TRBV7-6 CASSLSVVAGASTDTQYF TGTGCCAGCAGCCTTAGCGTGGTAGCGGGGGCCAGCACAGATACGCAGTATTTT
TRBJ1-4 15 - TRBD1 TRBV6-6 CASSYLTGYHEKLFF TGTGCCAGCAGTTACTTGACAGGGTATCATGAAAAACTGTTTTTT
TRBJ2-7 13 - TRBD1 TRBV4-2 CASSPGQGGEQYF TGTGCCAGCAGCCCGGGACAGGGCGGCGAGCAGTACTTC
TRBJ2-5 15 - TRBD2 TRBV28 CASSLSGGSQETQYF TGTGCCAGCAGTTTAAGCGGGGGATCACAAGAGACCCAGTACTTC
TRBJ1-3 15 - - TRBV7-2 CASSPGRQSGNTIYF TGTGCCAGCAGCCCGGGACGCCAATCTGGAAACACCATATATTTT
TRBJ1-4 15 - - TRBV7-9 CASSVTGGAFEKLFF TGTGCCAGCAGCGTCACCGGGGGCGCGTTCGAAAAACTGTTTTTT
TRBJ2-5 16 once TRBD2 TRBV7-9 CASSLRDGGSGETQYF TGTGCCAGCAGCTTAAGAGACGGGGGGAGCGGGGAGACCCAGTACTTC
TRBJ2-6 15 few - TRBV9 CASSVGGPGANVLTF TGTGCCAGCAGCGTAGGAGGGCCTGGGGCCAACGTCCTGACTTTC
TRBJ2-7 17 - TRBD2 TRBV4-3 CASSPGGYSGDTYEQYF TGCGCCAGCAGCCCCGGAGGATATAGCGGGGACACCTACGAGCAGTACTTC
TRBJ1-6 15 - - TRBV2 CASSVRAGQNSPLHF TGTGCCAGCAGTGTTCGGGCAGGGCAGAATTCACCCCTCCACTTT
TRBJ2-7 15 - - TRBV7-8 CASSLVSMGGYEQYF TGTGCCAGCAGCTTAGTCTCCATGGGAGGCTACGAGCAGTACTTC
TRBJ1-1 13 - - TRBV11-3 CASSSDDGNEAFF TGTGCCAGCAGCTCCGACGACGGGAATGAAGCTTTCTTT
TRBJ1-6 13 - - TRBV7-2 CASSLDYDSPLHF TGTGCCAGCAGCCTGGATTATGATTCACCCCTCCACTTT
TRBJ1-2 15 few - TRBV27 CASSPRPIPEGGYTF TGTGCCAGCAGTCCCCGACCGATACCCGAGGGAGGCTACACCTTC
TRBJ1-1 13 - - TRBV9 CASSPQGWTEAFF TGTGCCAGCAGCCCACAGGGTTGGACTGAAGCTTTCTTT
TRBJ2-5 13 - - TRBV6-5 CASKLRAEETQYF TGTGCCAGTAAGTTACGAGCGGAGGAGACCCAGTACTTC
TRBJ2-7 15 - - TRBV6-5 CASSYSGDPGYEQYF TGTGCCAGCAGTTACTCGGGGGACCCGGGCTACGAGCAGTACTTC
TRBJ2-7 15 - - TRBV5-6 CASSPGTERSYEQYF TGTGCCAGCAGCCCTGGGACGGAGAGATCCTACGAGCAGTACTTC
TRBJ2-3 15 - TRBD1 TRBV7-9 CASSLAGQGADTQYF TGTGCCAGCAGCTTAGCCGGACAGGGGGCAGATACGCAGTATTTT
TRBJ2-7 14 once TRBD1 TRBV5-6 CASSYGQGAYEQYF TGTGCCAGCAGCTACGGACAGGGAGCCTACGAGCAGTACTTC
TRBJ2-2 12 - - TRBV7-9 CASTVLSGELFF TGTGCCAGCACCGTGCTCTCCGGGGAGCTGTTTTTT
TRBJ2-3 15 - TRBD2 TRBV4-1 CASSQILAGELTQYF TGCGCCAGCAGCCAAATCCTCGCGGGGGAACTTACGCAGTATTTT
TRBJ1-5 16 - TRBD1 TRBV6-7 CASSTGTGNSNQPQHF TGTGCCAGCAGCACCGGGACAGGGAATAGCAATCAGCCCCAGCATTTT
TRBJ2-7 13 - - TRBV6-6 CASSLTGLDEQYF TGTGCCAGCAGTTTGACAGGATTGGACGAGCAGTACTTC